This paragraph reports one T cell receptor (beta chain). The CDR3 runs to 16 residues. Germline CDR1 SGHAT, CDR2 FQNNGV. The J segment lost 4 bases and the V segment lost 1 base, leaving 5 bases of the junction unmatched. The data are from a study of blood T cell repertoires in COVID-19. As originally analysed: Reference gene primers were amplified, and this amplification served to estimate nucleated cell counts. Measured with immunoSEQ multiplex PCR; TCRdb has only the in-frame clones, and not every one. V, J and clone size are those of that table, while D and trimming were read from the DNA. The sample holds fewer than 85,000 clones, roughly four fifths seen once.

The chain combines TRBV11-2 with TRBJ2-1, with 9 positions matching TRBD2. Sequenced input: peripheral blood. This TCR came from a man aged 25 to 40 with COVID-19, enrolled during active disease. The CDR3 region has the DNA TGTGCCAGCAGCTTAGCCGGACTAGCGCGATACAATGAGCAGTTCTTC. Its protein product is CASSLAGLARYNEQFF.